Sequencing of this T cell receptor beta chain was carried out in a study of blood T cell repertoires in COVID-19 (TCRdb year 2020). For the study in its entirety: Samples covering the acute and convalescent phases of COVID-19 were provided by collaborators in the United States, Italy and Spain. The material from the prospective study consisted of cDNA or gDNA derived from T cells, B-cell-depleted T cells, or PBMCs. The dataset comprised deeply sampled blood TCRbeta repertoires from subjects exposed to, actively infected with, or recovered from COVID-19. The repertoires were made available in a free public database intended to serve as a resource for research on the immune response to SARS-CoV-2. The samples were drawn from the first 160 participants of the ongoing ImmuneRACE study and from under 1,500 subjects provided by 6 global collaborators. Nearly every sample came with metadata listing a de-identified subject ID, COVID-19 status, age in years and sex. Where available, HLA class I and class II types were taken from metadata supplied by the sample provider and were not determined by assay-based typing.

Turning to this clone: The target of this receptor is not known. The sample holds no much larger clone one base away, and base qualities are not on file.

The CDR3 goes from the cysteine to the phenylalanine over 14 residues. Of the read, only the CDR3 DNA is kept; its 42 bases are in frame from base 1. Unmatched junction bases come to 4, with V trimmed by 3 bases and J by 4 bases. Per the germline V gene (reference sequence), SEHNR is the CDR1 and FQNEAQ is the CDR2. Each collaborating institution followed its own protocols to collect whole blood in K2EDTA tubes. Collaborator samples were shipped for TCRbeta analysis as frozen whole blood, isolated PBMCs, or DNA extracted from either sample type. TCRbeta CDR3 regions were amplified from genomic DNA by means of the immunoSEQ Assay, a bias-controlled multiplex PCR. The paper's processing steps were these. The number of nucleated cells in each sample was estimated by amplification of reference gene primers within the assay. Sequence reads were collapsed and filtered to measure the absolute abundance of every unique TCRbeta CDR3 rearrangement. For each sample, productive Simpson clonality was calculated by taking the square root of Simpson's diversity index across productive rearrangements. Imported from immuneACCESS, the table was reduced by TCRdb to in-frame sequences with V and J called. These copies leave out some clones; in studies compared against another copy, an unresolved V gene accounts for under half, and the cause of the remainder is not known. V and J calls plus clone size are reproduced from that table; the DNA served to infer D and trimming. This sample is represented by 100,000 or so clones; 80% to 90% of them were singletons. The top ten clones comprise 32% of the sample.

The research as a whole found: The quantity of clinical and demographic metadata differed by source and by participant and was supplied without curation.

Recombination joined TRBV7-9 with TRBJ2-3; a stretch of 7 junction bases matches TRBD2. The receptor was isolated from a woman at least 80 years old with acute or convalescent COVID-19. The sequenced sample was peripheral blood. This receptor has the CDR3 CASSLGGRPDTQYF. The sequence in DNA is TGTGCCAGCAGCTTGGGAGGGCGACCAGATACGCAGTATTTT.